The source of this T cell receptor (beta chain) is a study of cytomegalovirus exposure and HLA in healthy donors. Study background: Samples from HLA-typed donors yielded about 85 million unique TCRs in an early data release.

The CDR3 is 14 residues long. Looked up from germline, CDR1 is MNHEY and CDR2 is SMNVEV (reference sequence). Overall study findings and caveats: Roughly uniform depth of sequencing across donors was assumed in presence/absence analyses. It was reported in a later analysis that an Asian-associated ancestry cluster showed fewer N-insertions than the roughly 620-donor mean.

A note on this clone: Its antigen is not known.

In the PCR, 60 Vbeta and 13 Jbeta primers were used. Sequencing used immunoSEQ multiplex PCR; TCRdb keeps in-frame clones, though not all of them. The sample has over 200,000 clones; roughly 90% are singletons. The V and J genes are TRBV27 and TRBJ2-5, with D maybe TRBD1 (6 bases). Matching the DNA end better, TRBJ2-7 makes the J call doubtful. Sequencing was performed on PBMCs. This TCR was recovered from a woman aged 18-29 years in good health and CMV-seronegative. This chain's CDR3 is CASSLQGKVYEQYF. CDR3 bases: TGTGCCAGCAGTTTACAGGGGAAGGTCTACGAGCAGTACTTC.